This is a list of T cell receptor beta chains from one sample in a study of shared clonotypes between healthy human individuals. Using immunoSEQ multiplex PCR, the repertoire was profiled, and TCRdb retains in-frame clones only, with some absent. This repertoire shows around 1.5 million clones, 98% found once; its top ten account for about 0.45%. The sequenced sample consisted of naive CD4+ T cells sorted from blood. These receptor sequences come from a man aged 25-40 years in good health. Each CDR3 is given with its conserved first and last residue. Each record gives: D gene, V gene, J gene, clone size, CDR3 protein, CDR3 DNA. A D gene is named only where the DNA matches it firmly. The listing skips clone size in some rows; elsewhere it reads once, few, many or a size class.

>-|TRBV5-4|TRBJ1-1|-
CASGRDTFETEAFF
TGTGCCAGCGGCCGGGACACTTTCGAAACTGAAGCTTTCTTT
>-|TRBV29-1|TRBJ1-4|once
CSVWSESDEKLFF
TGCAGCGTTTGGAGCGAGTCGGATGAAAAACTGTTTTTT
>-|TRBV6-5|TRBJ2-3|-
CASSRATEVGSTQYF
TGTGCCAGCAGTCGGGCGACGGAGGTAGGCTCTACGCAGTATTTT
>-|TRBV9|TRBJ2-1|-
CASSVGDGEQFF
TGTGCCAGCAGCGTAGGAGATGGTGAGCAGTTCTTC
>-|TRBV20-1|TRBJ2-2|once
CSATSGGELFF
TGCAGTGCCACAAGCGGCGGGGAGCTGTTTTTT
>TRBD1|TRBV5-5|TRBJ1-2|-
CASSLETGMYGYTF
TGTGCCAGCAGCTTGGAGACAGGGATGTATGGCTACACCTTC
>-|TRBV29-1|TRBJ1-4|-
CSVTVAHNEKLFF
TGCAGCGTAACCGTCGCTCATAATGAAAAACTGTTTTTT
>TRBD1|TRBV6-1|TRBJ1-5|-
CASSVQGGQPQHF
TGTGCCAGCAGTGTACAGGGGGGTCAGCCCCAGCATTTT
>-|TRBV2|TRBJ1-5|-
CASSERTVHNQPQHF
TGTGCCAGCAGTGAAAGGACAGTTCACAATCAGCCCCAGCATTTT
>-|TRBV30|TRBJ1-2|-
CAWSPTGPF
TGTGCCTGGAGTCCCACCGGTCCCTTC
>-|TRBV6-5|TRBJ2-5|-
CASSYSYQETQYF
TGTGCCAGCAGTTACTCTTACCAAGAGACCCAGTACTTC
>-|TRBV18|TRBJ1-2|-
CASSPPGTPDYGYTF
TGTGCCAGCTCACCACCGGGGACCCCGGACTATGGCTACACCTTC
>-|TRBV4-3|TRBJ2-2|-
CASSQDGASGELFF
TGCGCCAGCAGCCAAGATGGGGCCTCCGGGGAGCTGTTTTTT
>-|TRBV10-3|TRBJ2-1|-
CAISESTPSRQFF
TGTGCCATCAGTGAGTCGACGCCTAGTCGGCAGTTCTTC
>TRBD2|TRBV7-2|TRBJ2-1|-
CASSLEFPTSGRIYEQFF
TGTGCCAGCAGCTTAGAGTTTCCGACTAGCGGGAGAATCTATGAGCAGTTCTTC
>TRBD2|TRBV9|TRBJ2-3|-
CASSKGGLAGASTDTQYF
TGTGCCAGCAGCAAAGGTGGACTAGCGGGAGCCTCCACAGATACGCAGTATTTT
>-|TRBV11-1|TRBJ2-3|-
CASSLSTDTQYF
TGTGCCAGCAGCCTTAGCACAGATACGCAGTATTTT
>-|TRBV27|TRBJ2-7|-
CASSLFYGYEQYF
TGTGCCAGCAGTTTATTTTACGGCTACGAGCAGTACTTC
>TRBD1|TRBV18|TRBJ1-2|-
CASSPMGTGANYGYTF
TGTGCCAGCTCACCAATGGGGACAGGGGCTAACTATGGCTACACCTTC
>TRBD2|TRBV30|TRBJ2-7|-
CAWSPLAGAYEQYF
TGTGCCTGGAGTCCCCTAGCGGGAGCCTACGAGCAGTACTTC
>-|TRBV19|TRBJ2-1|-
CASQRGLSYNEQFF
TGTGCCAGCCAGAGAGGACTCTCCTACAATGAGCAGTTCTTC
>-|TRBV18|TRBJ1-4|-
CASSPSGAGEKLFF
TGTGCCAGCTCACCTTCGGGAGCAGGTGAAAAACTGTTTTTT
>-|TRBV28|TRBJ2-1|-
CASSLSGGGYNEQFF
TGTGCCAGCAGTTTATCAGGGGGGGGCTACAATGAGCAGTTCTTC
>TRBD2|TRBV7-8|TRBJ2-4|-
CASSQGLAPKGTKNIQYF
TGTGCCAGCAGCCAGGGACTAGCGCCGAAGGGAACCAAAAACATTCAGTACTTC
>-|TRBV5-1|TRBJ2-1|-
CASSPGGPEQFF
TGCGCCAGCAGCCCCGGAGGGCCTGAGCAGTTCTTC
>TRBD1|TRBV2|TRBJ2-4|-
CASRSGTGIQYF
TGTGCCAGCAGGAGTGGGACAGGGATTCAGTACTTC
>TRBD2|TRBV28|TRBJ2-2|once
CASPPSRGANTGELFF
TGTGCCAGCCCCCCCAGCCGGGGGGCGAACACCGGGGAGCTGTTTTTT
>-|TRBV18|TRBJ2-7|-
CASSPLGPSSGFSYEQYF
TGTGCCAGCTCACCCCTAGGGCCTTCAAGTGGCTTCTCCTACGAGCAGTACTTC
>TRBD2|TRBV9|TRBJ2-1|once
CASSVVEREIYNEQFF
TGTGCCAGCAGCGTAGTTGAGCGGGAGATTTACAATGAGCAGTTCTTC